These 10 T cell receptor beta chains were all obtained from the same sample, sequenced in a study of blood T cells in healthy people across ages. The use of a sample-barcoded 5' primer and a J-beta primer mix characterized a second PCR of roughly 7 to 11 cycles. Each CDR3 protein gets one entry after TCRdb re-called the 5' RACE reads with MiXCR. The sample shows some 1.6 million distinct CDR3 sequences, 30% to 35% of them seen only once. The sample comprised blood. These receptor sequences come from a woman aged 25 to 39 in good health.

This clonotype was detected many times. This chain uses TRBV29-1 with TRBJ1-2; 7 bases align to TRBD1. Trimming at V came to 2 bases and at J to 4 bases, leaving 7 bases not matched to a gene. Germline V CDR1 and CDR2: SQVTM, ANQGSEA. The CDR3 is 14 amino acids. The CDR3 DNA reads as TGCAGCGTTGAACCGAGGGACAGAGTCTATGGCTACACCTTC. It translates to CSVEPRDRVYGYTF.

The genes are TRBV6-1 and TRBJ2-3; 10 bases agree with TRBD1. Per the germline V gene, CDR1 is MNHNS and CDR2 is SASEGT. The CDR3 has 16 residues. Trimming cost V 7 bases and J 3 bases; bases outside gene matches: 10. Written as DNA, the CDR3 is TGTGCCAGCATTCCAAGGGACAGGGGAGGAACAGATACGCAGTATTTT. Translation: CASIPRDRGGTDTQYF.

A note on this clonotype: It is likely a read error: a sequence one base away is far more abundant. This chain uses TRBV27 with TRBJ2-6; D may be TRBD2 (6 bases). The CDR3 totals 15 residues. Germline CDR1 reads MNHEY; CDR2 reads SMNVEV (reference sequence). The CDR3 DNA reads as TGTGCCAGCAGTTTGGGGGGACCCGGGGCCAACGTCCGGACTTTC. This codes for CASSLGGPGANVRTF.

The chain carries TRBV27 and TRBJ1-6; D might be TRBD1 (5 bases). Germline values: CDR1 MNHEY, CDR2 SMNVEV (reference sequence). V lost 5 bases and J lost 0, with 11 bases in between. CDR3 length equals 16 residues. In DNA, the CDR3 is TGTGCCAGCAGTATCGACAGCCCCTCCTATAATTCACCCCTCCACTTT. Encoded protein: CASSIDSPSYNSPLHF.

V gene TRBV4-1 combines with J gene TRBJ2-2; no reliable D call. The CDR3 has 17 residues. Trimming left V 0 bases short and J 5 bases short, with 16 bases between. Germline V CDR1 and CDR2: MGHRA, YSYEKL. The CDR3 nucleotides read TGCGCCAGCAGCCAAGAGGCCTCCCTCCGCGCGACCGGGGAGCTGTTTTTT. Amino acid sequence: CASSQEASLRATGELFF.

V is TRBV6-2 or TRBV6-3 and J is TRBJ1-1; unclear D gene. Trimming removed 5 bases at V and 0 bases at J, with 13 bases between. Germline V lookup: CDR1 MNHEY, CDR2 SVGEGT. The CDR3 contains 15 residues. In DNA, the CDR3 is TGTGCCAGCAGTACGTATCAGGAGGTGAACACTGAAGCTTTCTTT. As protein: CASSTYQEVNTEAFF.

This clonotype was observed a few times. The gene calls are TRBV20-1 and TRBJ2-1; TRBD1 aligns across 8 bases. J gave up 9 bases and V 3 bases, and 4 bases lay outside the gene matches. Germline CDR1 and CDR2: DFQATT and SNEGSKA (reference sequence). CDR3 length: 12 amino acids. This CDR3 is CSARDRVVEQFF. Written as DNA, the CDR3 is TGCAGTGCTAGGGACAGGGTCGTTGAGCAGTTCTTC.

Concerning this clonotype itself: The junction departs from germline at one end; a sequencing error may be responsible. This chain connects TRBV5-1 to TRBJ2-5; D possibly matches TRBD1 or TRBD2 (6 bases each). In germline, CDR1 is SGHRS, CDR2 YFSETQ. This CDR3 spans 14 amino acids. CDR3 loop: CASSFLRGQETRYF. The CDR3 nucleotides are TGCGCCAGCAGCTTTCTCCGGGGGCAAGAGACCCGGTACTTC.

The V gene is TRBV10-1, the J gene TRBJ1-2; maybe TRBD1 (5 bases). The CDR3 is made up of 14 amino acids. V was shortened by 2 bases and J by 2 bases, with 9 bases between the two germline ends. Germline CDR1 reads WNHNN; CDR2 reads SYGVQD (reference sequence). The DNA for the CDR3 is TGCGCCAGCAGTGAGCAGGGACCAAACTATGGCTACACCTTC. Translated: CASSEQGPNYGYTF.

V usage is TRBV15 and J usage is TRBJ1-5; D not resolved. Trimming stripped 0 bases from V and 4 bases from J, with 4 bases between. From germline, CDR1 is LNHNV and CDR2 YYDKDF (reference sequence). The CDR3 spans 13 residues. DNA of the CDR3: TGTGCCACCAGCAGAGATATTAATCAGCCCCAGCATTTT. Translation gives CATSRDINQPQHF. Looking up the rest from reference TRBV15 and TRBJ1-5 gives the full variable domain: DAMVIQNPRYQVTQFGKPVTLSCSQTLNHNVMYWYQQKSSQAPKLLFHYYDKDFNNEADTPDNFQSRRPNTSFCFLDIRSPGLGDTAMYLCATSRDINQPQHFGDGTRLSIL.